This T cell receptor beta chain was found in a study of T cell responses to AZD1222 COVID-19 vaccine (dated by TCRdb to the early 2020s). For the wider study: A total of around 240 trial participants underwent TCR sequencing, of whom 207 received two doses of AZD1222 and some 25 received two doses of the MenACWY control vaccine. Trial participants were enrolled by age into subgroups of 18-55, 56-69 and 70-plus years, and around 150, 28 and 57 TCR-sequenced participants, respectively, were included in these subgroups. Study-wide findings and limitations: Only five or six AZD1222 recipients were SARS-CoV-2 seropositive at baseline, limiting conclusions about previously exposed vaccinees. In the small 56-69-year group, the increase in depth fell short of significance, most likely because of low power. After two AZD1222 doses, both the breadth and the depth of spike-specific TCRs were significantly higher than at day 0 and than in MenACWY recipients. Reportedly, close to half of the unique spike-specific TCRs recognized epitopes lying outside the regions that are mutated in the B.1.351 and B.1.1.7 variants. Most participants were white British and females outnumbered males, and the authors suggested that clonal diversity may have been underestimated. The whole spike protein was spanned by vaccine-associated CD4 TCRs, and dominant responses were seen in regions 160-218 and 743-854. Because no day 14 peak-response samples were available, the repertoires could be characterized only after the peak T cell response.

Its CDR3 holds 13 amino acids, cysteine through phenylalanine. The read is trimmed to its CDR3 DNA, 39 bases read in frame from base 1. For CDR1 and CDR2, the germline V gene lists LGHNA and YNFKEQ. Trimming accounts for 5 bases at V and 7 bases at J, while the number of junction bases matched to no gene is 7. In the paper's terms, the time point label means: baseline before first vaccination. Taken with the paper, the label for treatment or condition translates to: meningococcal conjugate vaccine given as trial control. Samples from vaccinated people were obtained from the UK trials COV001 and COV002, which included a single-blind randomized controlled phase 2/3 trial of AZD1222 (ChAdOx1 nCoV-19) in healthy adults. Trial participant PBMC samples were collected at day 0 and day 28 after the second dose for TCRbeta chain sequencing. Note on this clone: Its cognate antigen has yet to be identified. Per-nucleotide qualities are absent, and no much larger clonotype sits a single base away.

The CDR3 regions of human TCRbeta chains were analyzed by immunosequencing. The study's own analysis went as follows. TCRs in the repertoires were compared against a reference library of SARS-CoV-2-specific TCRs that had been generated with the MIRA antigen-specificity platform. Breadth meant the fraction of unique TCRs that were SARS-CoV-2-associated, whereas depth meant the fraction of total T cells that were SARS-CoV-2-associated. Each spike-specific TCR was assigned to its reactive spike region and to a CD4 or CD8 class using the MIRA data. Log10-transformed breadth and depth values were compared by one-way ANOVA with Sidak's multiple comparisons tests. TCRdb limited this immuneACCESS table to in-frame rearrangements with V and J called. A share of clones is missing; checked studies link under half to unresolved V genes, and the rest is unexplained. The V and J calls and clone size were taken over from that table, and D and trimming were inferred from the DNA. A total of tens of thousands of clones appear in this sample, under 85% of them only once. The ten largest account for more than 20% of the sample.

The sequence joins TRBV4-2 to TRBJ1-2, and 7 junctional nucleotides match TRBD1. Sequences were derived from peripheral blood, sampled on day 0 of MenACWY control vaccination. This receptor was obtained from an adult in good health. Read as DNA, the sequence is TGTGCCAGCAGCTCAGACAGGGAGAGTGGCTACACCTTC. It translates to CASSSDRESGYTF.